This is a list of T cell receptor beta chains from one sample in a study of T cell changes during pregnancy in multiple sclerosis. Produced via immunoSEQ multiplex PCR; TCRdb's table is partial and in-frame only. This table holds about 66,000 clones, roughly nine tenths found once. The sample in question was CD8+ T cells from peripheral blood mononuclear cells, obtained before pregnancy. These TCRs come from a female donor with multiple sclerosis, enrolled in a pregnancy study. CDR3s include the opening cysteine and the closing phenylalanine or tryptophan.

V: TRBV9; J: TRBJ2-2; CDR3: CASSEGQGINTGELFF
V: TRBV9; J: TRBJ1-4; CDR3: CASSAGTGDEKLFF
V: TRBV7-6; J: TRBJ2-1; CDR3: CASSSYRDWNEQFF
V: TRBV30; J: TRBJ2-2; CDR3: CAWSVWGQGSTGELFF
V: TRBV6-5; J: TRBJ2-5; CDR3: CASSSWAGGTQYF
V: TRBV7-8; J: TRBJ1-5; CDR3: CASNLLPGQINNQPQHF
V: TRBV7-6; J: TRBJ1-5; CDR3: CASTLAAGGGQPQHF
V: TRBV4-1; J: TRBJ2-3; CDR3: CASSDRLAGDTQYF
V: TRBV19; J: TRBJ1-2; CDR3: CASSIDFRDSTNYGYTF
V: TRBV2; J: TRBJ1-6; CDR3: CASTGSNSPLHF
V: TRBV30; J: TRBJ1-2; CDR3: CAWSVTGSNYGYTF
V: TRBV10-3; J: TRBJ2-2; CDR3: CAISEEVSGELFF
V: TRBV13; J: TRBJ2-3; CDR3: CASSSDQGQGEVDTQYF
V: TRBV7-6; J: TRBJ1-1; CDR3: CASSLQGLGDTEAFF
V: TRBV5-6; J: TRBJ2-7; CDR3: CASSPAGTIYEQYF
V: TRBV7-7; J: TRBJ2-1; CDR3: CASSSRPGGVPYNEQFF
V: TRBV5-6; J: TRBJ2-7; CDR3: CASSPWGQLYEQYF
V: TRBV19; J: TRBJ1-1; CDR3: CASSSGEGAFF
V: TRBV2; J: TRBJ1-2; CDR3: CASSVDRVGIRTSPNYGYTF
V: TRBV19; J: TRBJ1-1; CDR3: CASTDRWATEAFF
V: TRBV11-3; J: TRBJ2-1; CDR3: CASSLGFGHEQFF
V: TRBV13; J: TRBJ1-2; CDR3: CASSPTGQIYYGYTF
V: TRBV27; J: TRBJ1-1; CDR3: CASSLGAGVNTEAFF
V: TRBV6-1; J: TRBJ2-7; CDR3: CASPTGTYEQYF
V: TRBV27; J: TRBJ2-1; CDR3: CASKLAENNEQFF
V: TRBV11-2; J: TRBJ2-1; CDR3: CASSFWPGVSYNEQFF
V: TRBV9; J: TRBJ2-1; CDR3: CASSVWGRNEQFF
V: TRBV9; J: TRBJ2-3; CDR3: CASSTGGATDTQYF
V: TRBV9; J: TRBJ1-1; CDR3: CASSLSRTGNTEAFF
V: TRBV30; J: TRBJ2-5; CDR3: CAWNGTQKETQYF
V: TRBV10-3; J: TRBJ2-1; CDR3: CAISEPGGSSYNEQFF
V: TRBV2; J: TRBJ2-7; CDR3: CASNPGQGFHEQYF
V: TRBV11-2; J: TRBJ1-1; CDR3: CASSLVSQGEAFF
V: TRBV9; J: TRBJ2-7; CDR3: CASSGDISYEQYF
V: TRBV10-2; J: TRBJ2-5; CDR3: CATLSLAGGFETQYF
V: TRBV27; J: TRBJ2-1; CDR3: CASSLAGGEQFF
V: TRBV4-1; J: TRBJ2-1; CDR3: CASSGRGDSYNEQFF
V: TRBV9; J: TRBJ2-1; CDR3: CASSGTSPNEQFF
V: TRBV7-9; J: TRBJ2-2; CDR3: CASSFGGENTGELFF
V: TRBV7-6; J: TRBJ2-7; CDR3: CASSLLASGGRPQYF
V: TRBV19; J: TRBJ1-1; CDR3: CASSIMALNTEAFF
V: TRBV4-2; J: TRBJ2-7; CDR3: CASSQAFHEQYF
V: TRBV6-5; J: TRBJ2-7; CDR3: CASSYSLAGYTYEQYF
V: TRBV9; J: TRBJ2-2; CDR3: CASSENRDRPNTGELFF
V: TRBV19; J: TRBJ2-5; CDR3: CASSWGTSGPQETQYF
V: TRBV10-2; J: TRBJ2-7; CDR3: CASSELAGGPNEQYF
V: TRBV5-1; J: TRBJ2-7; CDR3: CASSLALGLAGYEQYF
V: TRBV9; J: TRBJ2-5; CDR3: CASSPPAGQETQYF
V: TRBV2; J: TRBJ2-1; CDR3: CASSERGTGKFF
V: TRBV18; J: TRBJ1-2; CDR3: CASSPPTGSHNYGYTF
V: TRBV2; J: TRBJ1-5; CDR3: CASRPGQHQINQPQHF
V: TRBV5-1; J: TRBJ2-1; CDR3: CASSKTWESSYNEQFF